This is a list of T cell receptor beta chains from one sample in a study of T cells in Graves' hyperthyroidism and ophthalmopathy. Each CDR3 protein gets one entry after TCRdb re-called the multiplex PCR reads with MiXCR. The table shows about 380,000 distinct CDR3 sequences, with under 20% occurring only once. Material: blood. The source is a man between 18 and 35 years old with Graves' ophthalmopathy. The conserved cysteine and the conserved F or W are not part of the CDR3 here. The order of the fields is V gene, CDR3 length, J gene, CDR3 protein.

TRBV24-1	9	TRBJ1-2	ATSDLWGYT
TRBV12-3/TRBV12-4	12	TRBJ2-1	ASSFSLRGAEQF
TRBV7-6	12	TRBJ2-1	ASRNSGGRGEQF
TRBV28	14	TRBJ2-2	ASSFRDRRNTGELF
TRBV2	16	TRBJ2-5	ASRDKTGGGPMEETQY
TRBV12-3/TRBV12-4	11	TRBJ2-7	ASSLQVSYEQY
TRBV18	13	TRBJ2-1	ASSQDRVSYNEQF
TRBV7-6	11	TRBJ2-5	ASTVGERETQY
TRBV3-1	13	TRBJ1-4	ASSQGQGSGEKLF
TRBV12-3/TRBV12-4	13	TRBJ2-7	ASSLATMGGYEQY
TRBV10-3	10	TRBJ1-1	ASRNGETEAF
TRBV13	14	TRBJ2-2	ASSFNHGRYTGELF
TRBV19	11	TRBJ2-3	ASSARTLDTQY
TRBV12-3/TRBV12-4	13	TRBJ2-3	ASSLMAGATDTQY
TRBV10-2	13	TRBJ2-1	ASREGRGSYNEQF
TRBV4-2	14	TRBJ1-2	ASSQDPGTDNYGYT
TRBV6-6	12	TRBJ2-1	ASSYSEGAGEQF
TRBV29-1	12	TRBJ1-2	SVEELARSYGYT
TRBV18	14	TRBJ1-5	ASSPSPTGQGQPQH
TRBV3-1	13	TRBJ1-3	ASSQDQLSGNTIY
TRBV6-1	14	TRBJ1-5	ASSGGQAGLAQPQH
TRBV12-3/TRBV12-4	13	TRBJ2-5	ASSLNGVYQETQY
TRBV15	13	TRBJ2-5	ATKGARLGRETQY
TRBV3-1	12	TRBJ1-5	ASSQDPVGQPQH
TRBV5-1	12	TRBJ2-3	TSSYPGAGDTQY
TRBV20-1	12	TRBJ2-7	SARSTRNRYEQY
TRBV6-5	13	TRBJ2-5	ASRSGGEGQETQY
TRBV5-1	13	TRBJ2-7	ASSPGTEGAWEQY
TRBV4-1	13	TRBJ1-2	ASSQRDTSGYGYT
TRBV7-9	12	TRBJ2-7	ASSFSTGRDEQY
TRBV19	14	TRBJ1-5	ASSIVAEYSNQPQH
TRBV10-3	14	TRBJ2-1	AISEYVAGVMNEQF
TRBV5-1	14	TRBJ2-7	ASSLALTGGRYEQY
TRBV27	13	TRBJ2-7	ASSFRTDRGYEQY
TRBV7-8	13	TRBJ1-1	ASAGIGGIDTEAF
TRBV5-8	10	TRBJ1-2	ASSSTGDGYT
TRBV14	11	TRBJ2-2	ASSQVFPGELF
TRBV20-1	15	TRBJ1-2	SARLQTGQSSLTGYT